These T cell receptor beta chains were read from a single sample in a study of long-term antiretroviral therapy in people with HIV. Profiled with immunoSEQ multiplex PCR; TCRdb holds only in-frame clones, not every one. Of roughly 20,000 clones detected, approximately 84% appear once; the ten largest clones hold under 7.5%. The source was unsorted PBMCs, collected 1.8 years before starting antiretroviral therapy. The receptors were sampled from a woman aged 25 to 45 with HIV. Each CDR3 is given with its conserved first and last residue. A D gene is named only where the DNA matches it firmly. A clone size is listed for some rows: how often the clone was seen (once, few, many), or a class if it is expanded.

v_call: TRBV29-1; clone_size: .; j_call: TRBJ2-7; d_call: .; cdr3_nt: TGCAGCGTTTGGAGGGGAAACTCCTACGAGCAGTACTTC; cdr3_aa: CSVWRGNSYEQYF
v_call: TRBV7-2; clone_size: .; j_call: TRBJ1-1; d_call: TRBD1; cdr3_nt: TGTGCCAGCAGCCTTAGAGGGGGCGCAGGGAACACTGAAGCTTTCTTT; cdr3_aa: CASSLRGGAGNTEAFF
v_call: TRBV10-2; clone_size: .; j_call: TRBJ1-5; d_call: .; cdr3_nt: TGCGCCAGCAGTGAACGTGTAGGGCCTTATAGCAATCAGCCCCAGCATTTT; cdr3_aa: CASSERVGPYSNQPQHF
v_call: TRBV5-6; clone_size: .; j_call: TRBJ1-5; d_call: TRBD1; cdr3_nt: TGTGCCAGCAGCTTGGTAGGGACAGTGGCCCAGCCCCAGCATTTT; cdr3_aa: CASSLVGTVAQPQHF
v_call: TRBV2; clone_size: .; j_call: TRBJ1-4; d_call: .; cdr3_nt: TGTGCCAGCAGTGAACTGGGGGGCGCGGGTGAAAAACTGTTTTTT; cdr3_aa: CASSELGGAGEKLFF
v_call: TRBV19; clone_size: .; j_call: TRBJ2-1; d_call: TRBD2; cdr3_nt: TGTGCCAGTAGGTTGGGGAGGGAACGAAGCTCCTACAATGAGCAGTTCTTC; cdr3_aa: CASRLGRERSSYNEQFF
v_call: TRBV19; clone_size: once; j_call: TRBJ1-4; d_call: TRBD1; cdr3_nt: TGTGCCAGTCGGGGACAGGCTGAAAAACTGTTTTTT; cdr3_aa: CASRGQAEKLFF
v_call: TRBV6-1; clone_size: .; j_call: TRBJ1-3; d_call: .; cdr3_nt: TGTGCCAGCAGTGCGGGTTCGTATGGTGGAAACACCATATATTTT; cdr3_aa: CASSAGSYGGNTIYF
v_call: TRBV9; clone_size: .; j_call: TRBJ2-1; d_call: .; cdr3_nt: TGTGCCAGCAGCGTAGTACCGGGACGGTACGGGATAGATGAGCAGTTCTTC; cdr3_aa: CASSVVPGRYGIDEQFF
v_call: TRBV6-5; clone_size: .; j_call: TRBJ1-5; d_call: TRBD1; cdr3_nt: TGTGCCAGCAGTTCTGACAGGGGGCTCGGCAATCAGCCCCAGCATTTT; cdr3_aa: CASSSDRGLGNQPQHF
v_call: TRBV5-1; clone_size: .; j_call: TRBJ1-2; d_call: .; cdr3_nt: TGCACCAGCAGCTTGCTACGGGGGGCTCTGAGTGATGGCTACACCTTC; cdr3_aa: CTSSLLRGALSDGYTF
v_call: TRBV27; clone_size: .; j_call: TRBJ2-6; d_call: .; cdr3_nt: TGTGCCAGCAGTCCTGACCAAGGGGGGGCCAACGTCCTGACTTTC; cdr3_aa: CASSPDQGGANVLTF
v_call: TRBV10-1; clone_size: .; j_call: TRBJ1-5; d_call: .; cdr3_nt: TGCGCCAGCAGTGAGTCGACTCAGCCCCAGCATTTT; cdr3_aa: CASSESTQPQHF